These 12 T cell receptor beta chains were all obtained from the same sample, sequenced in a study of blood T cell repertoires in COVID-19. Only in-frame clones appear in the TCRdb table, and some are missing; sequencing was by immunoSEQ multiplex PCR. The table has hundreds of thousands of clones, about 80% seen once. What was sequenced was peripheral blood. Receptors originate from a woman aged 40 to 55 with active or convalescent COVID-19.

The rearrangement uses TRBV19 and TRBJ2-7; 7 nucleotides align to TRBD2. This CDR3 comprises 13 residues. CDR1 is LNHDA and CDR2 is SQIVND in the germline V gene (reference sequence). The trim removed 5 bases at V and 4 bases at J, leaving 5 bases unmatched. CDR3 sequence: CASSGASGYEQYF. The CDR3 bases are TGTGCCAGTAGTGGTGCTAGCGGTTACGAGCAGTACTTC.

The J gene is TRBJ2-7, the V gene TRBV27; a possible D gene is TRBD1 (6 bases). CDR3 length: 17 residues. V shed 3 bases and J shed 2 bases, with 20 bases lying between them. Germline CDR1 and CDR2: MNHEY and SMNVEV (reference sequence). The CDR3 spells CASSLSLSRDRTYEQYF. As DNA, the CDR3 is TGTGCCAGCAGTTTGTCACTATCCCGTGACAGGACCTACGAGCAGTACTTC.

This chain links TRBV5-1 with TRBJ2-4, with 11 bases lining up with TRBD1. Germline V gene lookup returns CDR1 SGHRS and CDR2 YFSETQ. Unmatched junction bases numbered 14, after V lost 3 bases and J lost 0 bases. The CDR3 is 20 amino acids. The DNA of the CDR3 is TGCGCCAGCAGCTCAATTCCGGGACAGGGGGTATCTCTAGCCAAAAACATTCAGTACTTC. Amino acids: CASSSIPGQGVSLAKNIQYF. The entire variable domain, with the rest obtained from reference TRBV5-1 and TRBJ2-4, is as follows: KAGVTQTPRYLIKTRGQQVTLSCSPISGHRSVSWYQQTPGQGLQFLFEYFSETQRNKGNFPGRFSGRQFSNSRSEMNVSTLELGDSALYLCASSSIPGQGVSLAKNIQYFGAGTRLSVL.

The gene calls are TRBV7-3 and TRBJ2-1; a weak D match, TRBD2 (6 bases). The V gene's germline CDR1 is SGHTA and CDR2 FQGTGA. This CDR3 spans 15 amino acids. The V gene lost 3 bases and the J gene lost 6 bases, with 15 bases spanning the gap. The CDR3 DNA sequence: TGTGCCAGCAGCTTTTTAGCGGTCGAGGTCAATGAGCAGTTCTTC. It translates to CASSFLAVEVNEQFF.

The chain recombines TRBV7-8 with TRBJ2-2; 16 bases match TRBD2. Losses at the gene ends were 5 bases for V and 3 bases for J; bases not matched to a gene: 6. Looked up from germline, CDR1 is SGHVS and CDR2 is FQNEAQ. This CDR3 comprises 18 residues. CDR3 sequence (DNA): TGTGCCAGCAGCCCAGCCGGGACTAGCGGGGGGGACACCGGGGAGCTGTTTTTT. This translates into CASSPAGTSGGDTGELFF. The variable domain in full, with the rest retrieved from reference TRBV7-8 and TRBJ2-2, is GAGVSQSPRYKVAKRGQDVALRCDPISGHVSLFWYQQALGQGPEFLTYFQNEAQLDKSGLPSDRFFAERPEGSVSTLKIQRTQQEDSAVYLCASSPAGTSGGDTGELFFGEGSRLTVL.

The V call is TRBV12-3 or TRBV12-4, the J call TRBJ2-1; 10 positions agree with TRBD2. V lost 11 bases, J lost 3 bases, and 4 bases stayed unmatched. The CDR3 has 13 amino acids. CDR3 DNA: TGTGCCGTCGGACTAGCGGTCTACAATGAGCAGTTCTTC. This encodes CAVGLAVYNEQFF.

The chain couples TRBV4-3 to TRBJ2-7; 10 bases are a match to TRBD1. The V gene end was trimmed by 3 bases and the J gene end by 3 bases; junction bases not matched to a gene: 5. This CDR3 comprises 15 residues. Per the germline V gene, CDR1 is LGHNA and CDR2 is YSLEER. CDR3 coding DNA: TGCGCCAGCAGCCACAGGACAGGGGGAGGCTACGAGCAGTACTTC. Its protein is CASSHRTGGGYEQYF.

The V and J genes are TRBV24-1 and TRBJ2-3; 15 nucleotides line up with TRBD2. The V and J ends lost 4 bases and 2 bases, in that order; junction bases with no gene match: 6. Germline V lookup: CDR1 KGHDR, CDR2 SFDVKD. The CDR3 covers 18 residues. The CDR3: CATSERGLAGGLTDTQYF. The CDR3 DNA is TGTGCCACCAGTGAAAGGGGACTAGCGGGGGGCCTCACAGATACGCAGTATTTT.

J is TRBJ1-1 and V is TRBV3-1 (or the pseudogene TRBV3-2), with 8 bases matching TRBD1. The J segment lost 0 bases and the V segment lost 5 bases, leaving 5 bases of the junction unmatched. The CDR3 contains 15 residues. Per germline, CDR1 LGHDT and CDR2 YNNKEL (reference sequence). CDR3 loop: CASSWTGRMNTEAFF. CDR3 nucleotide sequence: TGTGCCAGCAGCTGGACAGGGAGGATGAACACTGAAGCTTTCTTT.

The chain carries TRBV2 and TRBJ2-2; 8 bases map to TRBD2. Germline-derived CDR1 and CDR2 are SNHLY and FYNNEI. V lost 4 bases, J lost 4 bases, and 5 bases stayed unmatched. This CDR3 is built from 15 residues. Written as DNA, the CDR3 is TGTGCCAGCAGTGGATCGCTAGCGGGCACCGGGGAGCTGTTTTTT. Its translation is CASSGSLAGTGELFF.

The V and J genes are TRBV19 and TRBJ1-5; D is ambiguous. The germline gives CDR1 LNHDA, CDR2 SQIVND (reference sequence). V lost 6 bases, J lost 6 bases, and 9 bases lay in between. The CDR3 is made up of 12 amino acids. The CDR3 reads CASSPQSQPQHF. In nucleotides, the CDR3 is TGTGCCAGTAGCCCCCAATCTCAGCCCCAGCATTTT.

This chain uses TRBV28 with TRBJ1-5; 8 bases map to TRBD1. The CDR3 extends over 15 amino acids. Germline assignment: CDR1 MDHEN and CDR2 SYDVKM. The trim removed 5 bases at V and 3 bases at J, leaving 6 bases unmatched. The CDR3 bases are TGTGCCAGCAGTCCCTCGACAGGGGCCAATCAGCCCCAGCATTTT. Translated, it gives CASSPSTGANQPQHF.